This T cell receptor (beta chain) was identified during a study of shared clonotypes between healthy human individuals. Study-wide background: CD8 memory received one plate per donor, CD8 naive two, CD4 memory three and CD4 naive three.

This clone has a handful of counts. At a deep level, the assay was run. For every subset, genomic DNA was evenly distributed across several immunoSEQ plates. Some clones are missing from TCRdb's copy, which holds only in-frame ones; the method was immunoSEQ multiplex PCR. The sample contains roughly 680,000 clones, just under 75% of which appear only once. Germline values: CDR1 MDHEN, CDR2 SYDVKM. V dropped 4 bases and J dropped 8 bases, with 17 bases sitting between them. The length of the CDR3 is 15 residues. This sequence originates from a woman aged 25 to 39 in good health. Sequenced material: memory CD4+ T cells sorted from blood. Subset here: CD45RA-negative fraction. The chain couples TRBV28 to TRBJ1-4, with D unresolved. CDR3 region: CASSSEVFPVEKLFF. As DNA, the CDR3 is TGTGCCAGCAGTTCCGAGGTTTTCCCGGTGGAAAAACTGTTTTTT.